The entry that follows covers one T cell receptor (beta chain) sequence. V was pared by 5 bases and J by 4 bases, with 12 bases between. Germline CDR1 reads MNHEY; CDR2 reads SMNVEV (reference sequence). CDR3 length: 13 residues. The data belong to a study of T cell repertoires in cytomegalovirus infection. TCRdb used MiXCR to reprocess the reads, holding one entry per CDR3 protein. Among approximately 500,000 distinct CDR3 sequences listed, approximately 11% were seen once. The chain employs TRBV27 and TRBJ2-7; D gene uncertain. The TCR comes from a human donor in good health (CMV status not recorded). Some clones in this sample may be carry-over from other donors' samples. The sequencing sample was made of PBMCs. CDR3 DNA sequence: TGTGCCAGCAGTCTGACAAGGATGTACGAGCAGTACTTC. It yields the protein CASSLTRMYEQYF.